The 26 T cell receptor beta chains listed next were all sequenced from one sample in a study of blood T cells in healthy people across ages. Using a J-beta primer mix together with a sample-barcoded 5' primer, a second PCR was run for about 6 to 11 cycles. TCRdb passed the 5' RACE reads through MiXCR, listing each CDR3 protein once. The repertoire consists of some 900,000 distinct CDR3 sequences, with 40% to 60% occurring once and the leading ten covering 10% to 15%. What was sequenced was blood. The origin of the receptors is a man younger than 40 in good health.

The chain uses TRBV21-1 and TRBJ2-5. TRBV21-1 is reported as a pseudogene. The CDR3 is 13 amino acids. The CDR3 sequence is CASSKGREETQYF. The CDR3 nucleotides are TGTGCCAGCAGCAAAGGCCGAGAGGAGACCCAGTACTTC.

CDR3 bases: TGTGCCAGCAGACCATTTAGGGGGACAGGTCGGCAAGCTTTCTTT. Translation gives CASRPFRGTGRQAFF. The rearrangement joins TRBV27 to TRBJ1-1; 8 positions match TRBD1. The length of the CDR3 is 15 residues. Trimming took 6 bases from V and 9 from J; bases not matched to a gene: 15. Germline assignment: CDR1 MNHEY and CDR2 SMNVEV (reference sequence).

Of note for this clonotype: One base away lies a much larger clone, so this may be a sequencing read error. The rearrangement joins TRBV6-5 to TRBJ2-5, with D possibly matching TRBD1 (5 bases). Germline CDR1 and CDR2: MNHEY and SVGAGI. This CDR3 comprises 14 residues. The chain's CDR3 is CAGSSSPRVETQYF. In DNA form, the CDR3 reads TGTGCCGGCAGTTCCTCTCCCAGGGTGGAGACCCAGTACTTC.

This clonotype has more than one count but fewer than ten. The chain carries TRBV7-9 and TRBJ2-4, with TRBD1 identical over 7 bases. Looked up from germline, CDR1 is SEHNR and CDR2 is FQNEAQ (reference sequence). Unmatched junction bases numbered 8, after V lost 5 bases and J lost 7 bases. This CDR3 spans 14 amino acids. CDR3 loop: CASSPDRERNIQYF. The CDR3 region has the DNA TGTGCCAGCAGCCCCGACAGGGAGCGGAACATTCAGTACTTC. The complete variable domain, with remaining parts taken from reference TRBV7-9 and TRBJ2-4, reads DTGVSQNPRHKITKRGQNVTFRCDPISEHNRLYWYRQTLGQGPEFLTYFQNEAQLEKSRLLSDRFSAERPKGSFSTLEIQRTEQGDSAMYLCASSPDRERNIQYFGAGTRLSVL.

The CDR3, as DNA: TGTGCCAGCAGCTTAAGAAGCAATCAGCCCCAGCATTTT. Protein sequence: CASSLRSNQPQHF. The rearrangement links TRBV7-9 to TRBJ1-5; D not certain. The V end lost 2 bases, the J end lost 1 base, and 3 bases lay between the germline ends. The CDR3 consists of 13 residues. Germline loops: CDR1 SEHNR, CDR2 FQNEAQ (reference sequence).

This clonotype was detected only once. The CDR3 loop is CASSSQGQVYNEQFF. In DNA form, the CDR3 reads TGTGCCAGCAGTAGCCAGGGACAAGTCTACAATGAGCAGTTCTTC. The chain uses TRBV28 and TRBJ2-1, with TRBD1 as a possible D gene (6 bases). V lost 5 bases and J lost 3, with 14 bases in between. The CDR3 has 15 amino acids. Germline assignment: CDR1 MDHEN and CDR2 SYDVKM.

The V call is TRBV2, the J call TRBJ1-1; D not certain. Germline-derived CDR1 and CDR2 are SNHLY and FYNNEI. This CDR3 has 11 amino acids. Trimming shortened V by 6 bases and J by 4 bases, and 6 bases separated the two germline ends. The CDR3 protein is CASRAGTEAFF. CDR3 in DNA: TGTGCCAGCAGGGCGGGCACTGAAGCTTTCTTT.

CDR3 DNA: TGTGCCAGCAGCCCCCGACTAGCGGGCCTGACACCGGATACGCAGTATTTT. This codes for CASSPRLAGLTPDTQYF. This chain links TRBV7-2 with TRBJ2-3; the match to TRBD2 covers 10 bases. The germline CDR1 and CDR2 sequences are SGHTA and FQGNSA. V lost 5 bases, J lost 6 bases, and 14 bases stayed unmatched. The CDR3 runs 17 residues. The full variable domain, its missing parts supplied by reference TRBV7-2 and TRBJ2-3, is GAGVSQSPSNKVTEKGKDVELRCDPISGHTALYWYRQSLGQGLEFLIYFQGNSAPDKSGLPSDRFSAERTGGSVSTLTIQRTQQEDSAVYLCASSPRLAGLTPDTQYFGPGTRLTVL.

This clonotype was found a few times. The gene calls are TRBV6-5 and TRBJ2-1; the D gene is possibly TRBD2 (5 bases). Between the trimmed V and J ends, which lost 7 bases and 2 bases, there was a span of 9 bases. From germline, CDR1 is MNHEY and CDR2 SVGAGI. The CDR3 runs to 13 residues. CDR3 loop: CASTREAYNEQFF. CDR3 bases: TGTGCCAGCACCCGGGAAGCCTACAATGAGCAGTTCTTC.

CDR3 DNA: TGTGCCAGTGCCTACTCAGGGGGCAATCAGCCCCAGCATTTT. This sequence encodes CASAYSGGNQPQHF. This chain uses TRBV10-3 with TRBJ1-5; possible D gene TRBD1, 6 bases. V shed 10 bases and J shed 2 bases, with 15 bases lying between them. The CDR3 runs to 14 residues. The germline gives CDR1 ENHRY, CDR2 SYGVKD.

The rearrangement links TRBV30 to TRBJ2-3; D uncertain. Trimming pared 4 bases from V and 0 bases from J, leaving 11 bases between. The CDR3 is 14 residues long. Germline CDR1 reads GTSNPN; CDR2 reads SVGIG (reference sequence). CDR3 sequence: CAWNGPSSTDTQYF. The CDR3 DNA reads as TGTGCCTGGAATGGCCCAAGTAGCACAGATACGCAGTATTTT.

The chain recombines TRBV9 with TRBJ2-4; the match to TRBD2 covers 9 bases. Germline V gene lookup returns CDR1 SGDLS and CDR2 YYNGEE. The ends lost 0 bases at V and 1 base at J; junction bases unmatched: 2. The CDR3 is 16 amino acids. The chain's CDR3 is CASSVATSGAKNIQYF. The CDR3 DNA reads TGTGCCAGCAGCGTAGCTACTAGCGGGGCCAAAAACATTCAGTACTTC. The full variable domain, rest sourced from reference TRBV9 and TRBJ2-4, is DSGVTQTPKHLITATGQRVTLRCSPRSGDLSVYWYQQSLDQGLQFLIQYYNGEERAKGNILERFSAQQFPDLHSELNLSSLELGDSALYFCASSVATSGAKNIQYFGAGTRLSVL.

A single count supports this clonotype. A read error may account for a junction end that differs from germline. This sequence joins TRBV11-2 and TRBJ2-7, with 11 bases that match TRBD1. The CDR3 has 15 residues. Germline-derived CDR1 and CDR2 are SGHAT and FQNNGV. The CDR3 DNA reads TGTGCCAACAGCCTCCGGGGACAGGGGGTCCACGAGCAGTACTTC. Its translation: CANSLRGQGVHEQYF.

The V call is TRBV6-6, the J call TRBJ2-2, with D possibly TRBD1 on 5 matching bases. The germline V gene encodes CDR1 MNHNY and CDR2 SVGAGI (reference sequence). The CDR3 spans 15 residues. Trimming took 2 bases from V and 2 from J, leaving 9 bases between them. The DNA of the CDR3 is TGTGCCAGCAGTTACCCTGGGGCAAACACCGGGGAGCTGTTTTTT. Its translation: CASSYPGANTGELFF.

The chain joins TRBV10-3 to TRBJ1-1, with D perhaps matching TRBD1 (6 bases). Trimming removed 3 bases from V and 2 bases from J, with 19 bases in between. Germline V gene sequence: CDR1 ENHRY, CDR2 SYGVKD. CDR3 length: 17 residues. This CDR3 is CAISDQFSRGANTEAFF. DNA for the CDR3: TGTGCCATCAGTGACCAATTCTCCCGGGGGGCAAACACTGAAGCTTTCTTT.

CDR3 amino acids: CSARQASLSTEAFF. The CDR3 DNA follows: TGCAGTGCTAGACAGGCATCTCTGAGCACTGAAGCTTTCTTT. This sequence joins TRBV20-1 and TRBJ1-1; D remains ambiguous. The V and J ends lost 2 bases and 4 bases respectively, with 14 bases between them. Per germline, CDR1 DFQATT and CDR2 SNEGSKA (reference sequence). This CDR3 is 14 amino acids long.

The rearrangement links TRBV28 to TRBJ2-3; unclear D gene. The CDR3 has 12 amino acids. The ends were cut back, 2 bases at V and 10 bases at J, with 10 bases in the middle. Germline V lookup: CDR1 MDHEN, CDR2 SYDVKM. CDR3 nucleotides: TGTGCCAGCAGTTTACCGGGTCTAGCGCAGTATTTT. Its translation is CASSLPGLAQYF. Combining the CDR3 with reference TRBV28 and TRBJ2-3 gives the whole variable domain DVKVTQSSRYLVKRTGEKVFLECVQDMDHENMFWYRQDPGLGLRLIYFSYDVKMKEKGDIPEGYSVSREKKERFSLILESASTNQTSMYLCASSLPGLAQYFGPGTRLTVL.

This clonotype was observed a few times. An end of the junction does not agree with germline; a read error may underlie this. The chain carries TRBV4-3 and TRBJ2-1; D is possibly TRBD1 or TRBD2 (6 bases each). The CDR3 consists of 14 residues. In germline, CDR1 is LGHNA, CDR2 YSLEER. CDR3 coding DNA: TGCGCCAGCAGCCAAGATGGGGGGCCCGGGGAGCTGTTCTTC. It translates to CASSQDGGPGELFF.

The rearrangement uses TRBV6-5 and TRBJ2-1; possible D gene TRBD1, 5 bases. The germline V gene encodes CDR1 MNHEY and CDR2 SVGAGI. The CDR3 extends over 16 amino acids. V was pared by 0 bases and J by 7 bases, with 16 bases between. CDR3 protein: CASSYSKGFGANEQFF. CDR3 bases: TGTGCCAGCAGTTACTCGAAAGGGTTTGGGGCGAATGAGCAGTTCTTC.

The chain has TRBV5-1 and TRBJ2-1; D unresolved. V shed 0 bases and J shed 6 bases, with 16 bases lying between them. The germline gives CDR1 SGHRS, CDR2 YFSETQ. CDR3 length: 16 amino acids. CDR3 coding DNA: TGCGCCAGCAGCTTGGCTCCCGAGGCAGCCTGCAATGAGCAGTTCTTC. Residues: CASSLAPEAACNEQFF.

This clonotype was counted a few times. CDR3 region: CASSLQGSHEQYF. The CDR3 DNA reads TGTGCCAGCAGCTTACAGGGGTCCCACGAGCAGTACTTC. V gene TRBV12-3 or TRBV12-4 combines with J gene TRBJ2-7, with TRBD1 matching over 7 bases. The ends lost 6 bases at V and 5 bases at J; junction bases unmatched: 7. CDR3 size: 13 residues.

This clonotype was seen a few times. The V call is TRBV29-1, the J call TRBJ2-7; TRBD2 matches 7 bases. This CDR3 is 13 amino acids long. CDR1 and CDR2 from the germline V gene are SQVTM and ANQGSEA. Trimming cost V 4 bases and J 4 bases; bases outside gene matches: 7. The CDR3 sequence: CSVVGGVTYEQYF. In DNA form, the CDR3 reads TGCAGCGTTGTTGGGGGGGTAACTTACGAGCAGTACTTC.

This clonotype was seen only a few times. V is TRBV7-2 and J is TRBJ1-1; D not resolved. V shed 1 base and J shed 5 bases, with 8 bases lying between them. Per the germline V gene, CDR1 is SGHTA and CDR2 is FQGNSA. CDR3 length: 13 amino acids. CDR3 region: CASSLVQPTEAFF. DNA for the CDR3: TGTGCCAGCAGCTTAGTACAGCCGACTGAAGCTTTCTTT.

This rearrangement joins TRBV29-1 to TRBJ2-3; TRBD1 matches 7 bases. J lost 4 bases, V lost 6 bases, and 7 bases had no gene match. The CDR3 is made up of 13 amino acids. The V gene's germline CDR1 is SQVTM and CDR2 ANQGSEA. CDR3 region: CSVGDSPADTQYF. The CDR3, as DNA: TGCAGCGTGGGGGACAGTCCAGCAGATACGCAGTATTTT.

The gene calls are TRBV13 and TRBJ1-3; a possible D gene is TRBD1 (6 bases). V was clipped by 4 bases and J by 7 bases, with 14 bases between them. This CDR3 is built from 14 residues. The germline CDR1 and CDR2 sequences are PRHDT and FYEKMQ (reference sequence). The CDR3 protein is CASSWRQARNTIYF. CDR3 nucleotide sequence: TGTGCCAGCAGCTGGCGACAGGCCAGGAACACCATATATTTT.

This chain links TRBV20-1 with TRBJ2-5; 8 positions agree with TRBD1. TRBJ2-7 explains the end of the DNA better; the J call may be wrong. Germline V gene data show CDR1 as DFQATT and CDR2 as SNEGSKA (reference sequence). The CDR3 contains 15 residues. This chain's CDR3 is CSATVSTQGANEQYF. For the CDR3, the DNA is TGCAGTGCTACGGTTAGCACTCAGGGGGCCAACGAGCAGTACTTC.